This T cell receptor beta chain was sequenced in a study of cytomegalovirus exposure and HLA in healthy donors. Notes on the study in general: Sequencing artifact likely explains a cluster of highly shared sequence variants. Confirmation in vitro established that three CMV-associated chains were specific for CMV antigens. In an earlier analysis, most TCR beta V segments were productive about 87% or about 30% of the time.

As for this clone: Its antigen is not known. The junction departs from the called germline gene at one end, perhaps through a read error.

Among the donors, all were healthy bone marrow donors. PCR used 60 Vbeta primers and 13 Jbeta primers. The data were produced by immunoSEQ multiplex PCR, yet TCRdb's version contains in-frame clones alone and is incomplete. The sample lists roughly 130,000 clones, 75% to 90% seen once, with 3% to 3.5% in the top ten. This TCR derives from a male donor in good health and CMV-seronegative. The sequenced material came from PBMCs.

The chain's CDR3 is CASSVGAGLAGESQESQYF. The CDR3 DNA is TGTGCCAGCAGCGTAGGGGCCGGACTAGCGGGGGAATCTCAAGAGAGCCAGTACTTC. The chain has TRBV9 and TRBJ2-5, with 13 bases identical to TRBD2. This CDR3 comprises 19 residues. Looked up from germline, CDR1 is SGDLS and CDR2 is YYNGEE.